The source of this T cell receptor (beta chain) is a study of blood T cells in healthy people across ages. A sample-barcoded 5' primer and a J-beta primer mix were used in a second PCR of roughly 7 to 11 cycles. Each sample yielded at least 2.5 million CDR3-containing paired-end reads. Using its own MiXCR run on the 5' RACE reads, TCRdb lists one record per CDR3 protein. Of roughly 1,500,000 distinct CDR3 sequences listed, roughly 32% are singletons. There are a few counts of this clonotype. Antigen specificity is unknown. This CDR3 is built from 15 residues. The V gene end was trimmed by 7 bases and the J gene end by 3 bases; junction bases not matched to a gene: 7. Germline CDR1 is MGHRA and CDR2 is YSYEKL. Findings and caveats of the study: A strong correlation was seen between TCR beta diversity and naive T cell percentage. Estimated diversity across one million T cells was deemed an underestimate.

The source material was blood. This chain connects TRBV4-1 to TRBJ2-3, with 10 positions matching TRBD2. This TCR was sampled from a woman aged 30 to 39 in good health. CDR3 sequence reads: CASNHLAGGTDTQYF. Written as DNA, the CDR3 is TGCGCCAGCAACCACTTAGCGGGGGGAACAGATACGCAGTATTTT.